This TCR beta chain is from a study of blood T cell repertoires in COVID-19. Looking at the study overall: Donors in the United States, Italy and Spain gave samples during acute or convalescent COVID-19.

This clone occurred a few times. Sequenced by immunoSEQ multiplex PCR; TCRdb stores in-frame clones only, minus some. The sample shows fewer than 350,000 clones, about 88% of them seen only once. The CDR3 totals 15 residues. Trimming took 3 bases from V and 6 from J; bases not matched to a gene: 8. Germline V gives CDR1 MGHRA, CDR2 YSYEKL. This TCR came from a woman between 40 and 50 years old who had recovered from COVID-19. The chain couples TRBV4-1 to TRBJ2-7; 10 bases are shared with TRBD2. Material: PBMCs or T cells enriched from blood (not recorded which). The CDR3 DNA follows: TGCGCCAGCAGCCACCCTCTAGCGGGAGATCGCGAGCAGTACTTC. Protein product: CASSHPLAGDREQYF.